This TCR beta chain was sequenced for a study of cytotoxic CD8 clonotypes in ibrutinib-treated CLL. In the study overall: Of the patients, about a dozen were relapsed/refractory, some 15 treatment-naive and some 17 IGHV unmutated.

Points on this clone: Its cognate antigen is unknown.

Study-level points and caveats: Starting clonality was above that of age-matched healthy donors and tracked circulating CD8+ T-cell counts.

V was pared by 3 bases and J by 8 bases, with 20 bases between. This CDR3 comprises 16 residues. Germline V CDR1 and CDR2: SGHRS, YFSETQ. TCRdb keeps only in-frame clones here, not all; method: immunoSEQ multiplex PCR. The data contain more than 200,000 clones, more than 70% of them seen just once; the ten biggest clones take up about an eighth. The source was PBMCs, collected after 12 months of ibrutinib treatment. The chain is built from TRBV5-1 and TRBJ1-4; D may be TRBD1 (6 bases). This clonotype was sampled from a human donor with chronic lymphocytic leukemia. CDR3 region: CASSSNRERMGEKLFF. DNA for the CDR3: TGCGCCAGCAGCTCCAACAGGGAACGGATGGGCGAAAAACTGTTTTTT.